The 19 T cell receptor beta chains in this list originate from one sample, sequenced in a study of T cells in localized non-small cell lung cancer. The protocol was immunoSEQ multiplex PCR, while the TCRdb copy is restricted to in-frame clones and leaves out a portion. This table holds over 9,500 clones, 25% to 35% found once. The sequencing here drew on lung tumor tissue, taken before any cancer treatment. The source of these receptors is a man between 40 and 70 years old with stage I lung adenocarcinoma.

Within the sample, this clone is medium-sized. The V call is TRBV6-8, the J call TRBJ1-1; no firm D call. Germline CDR1 reads MNHGY; CDR2 reads SAAAGT. The germline V and J ends were trimmed by 5 bases and 0 bases, with 7 bases remaining between them. The CDR3 length is 13 residues. CDR3 region: CASSPELNTEAFF. The CDR3 coding sequence is TGTGCCAGCAGTCCCGAATTGAACACTGAAGCTTTCTTT.

This clone was counted a few times. The genes are TRBV12-5 and TRBJ2-3, with TRBD2 as a possible D gene (6 bases). The CDR3 is made up of 13 amino acids. From germline, CDR1 is LGHNT and CDR2 FRNRAP. CDR3 amino acids: CASRRVSTDTQYF. CDR3 sequence (DNA): TGTGCCAGCCGGAGGGTCAGCACAGATACGCAGTATTTT.

The chain employs TRBV19 and TRBJ1-6; D uncertain. The V end was cut by 8 bases, the J end by 0 bases, with 14 bases between. Germline assignment: CDR1 LNHDA and CDR2 SQIVND (reference sequence). This CDR3 is 16 amino acids long. CDR3 DNA: TGTGCCAGTCTTCCAACGATGAGCTCCTATAATTCACCCCTCCACTTT. Protein: CASLPTMSSYNSPLHF.

This clone is labeled medium-sized. This chain joins TRBV6-7 and TRBJ2-7, with D unclear. TRBV6-7 is known as an ORF, though its function is uncertain. V dropped 5 bases and J dropped 0 bases, with 2 bases sitting between them. This CDR3 spans 11 amino acids. The CDR3 region is CASSTSYEQYF. In nucleotides, the CDR3 is TGTGCCAGCAGTACCTCCTACGAGCAGTACTTC.

This clone has just a few counts. The chain is built from TRBV6-8 and TRBJ1-5, with D tentatively TRBD1 (6 bases). The ends were cut back, 6 bases at V and 2 bases at J, with 14 bases in the middle. Germline CDR1 and CDR2: MNHGY and SAAAGT. The CDR3 is 15 amino acids. CDR3 bases: TGTGCCAGCAGCAACGATAGGGGGGGCAATCAGCCCCAGCATTTT. Translating gives CASSNDRGGNQPQHF.

Regarding this clone: Within the sample, other DNA sequences also encode this same CDR3. This chain uses TRBV10-2 with TRBJ2-1; 12 nucleotides agree with TRBD2. The germline V gene has CDR1 WSHSY and CDR2 SAAADI. With 5 bases clipped from V and 4 bases from J, the junction kept 3 bases outside the gene matches. The CDR3 is 15 amino acids. The CDR3 protein is CASSSSGGVYNEQFF. CDR3 in DNA: TGCGCCAGCAGTTCTAGCGGGGGGGTATACAATGAGCAGTTCTTC.

The chain has TRBV15 and TRBJ2-1; 11 bases match TRBD2. Germline CDR1 is LNHNV and CDR2 is YYDKDF (reference sequence). The CDR3 sequence is 15 residues long. The V segment lost 2 bases and the J segment 9 bases; nucleotides outside the gene matches: 6. CDR3 residues: CATSRRPTSGVEQFF. CDR3 DNA sequence: TGTGCCACCAGCAGACGCCCGACTAGCGGGGTTGAGCAGTTCTTC. Full variable domain (remainder filled in from reference TRBV15 and TRBJ2-1): DAMVIQNPRYQVTQFGKPVTLSCSQTLNHNVMYWYQQKSSQAPKLLFHYYDKDFNNEADTPDNFQSRRPNTSFCFLDIRSPGLGDTAMYLCATSRRPTSGVEQFFGPGTRLTVL.

The genes are TRBV9 and TRBJ1-2, with 7 bases identical to TRBD1. Germline trimming cut 5 bases from V and 5 bases from J; bases unmatched to any gene: 9. The CDR3 runs to 14 residues. The germline V gene encodes CDR1 SGDLS and CDR2 YYNGEE. The CDR3 loop is CASSPGTAIYGYTF. DNA of the CDR3: TGTGCCAGCAGTCCGGGGACAGCGATTTATGGCTACACCTTC.

This clone qualifies as medium-sized. V and J are TRBV6-8 and TRBJ2-5, with D perhaps TRBD2 (5 bases). CDR1 is MNHGY and CDR2 is SAAAGT in the germline V gene. V was pared by 5 bases and J by 2 bases, with 18 bases between. This CDR3 comprises 16 residues. In DNA, the CDR3 is TGTGCCAGCAGTCTGGGCAGTTTGAGCGGACAAGAGACCCAGTACTTC. Translating gives CASSLGSLSGQETQYF.

This clone was seen more than once but under ten times. This rearrangement joins TRBV6-8 to TRBJ2-2, with 10 positions matching TRBD1. Germline V gives CDR1 MNHGY, CDR2 SAAAGT. V lost 2 bases to trimming and J lost 5 bases; unmatched junction nucleotides: 8. The CDR3 runs 17 residues. The CDR3 spells CASSYPSGTGATGELFF. For the CDR3, the DNA is TGTGCCAGCAGTTACCCCTCCGGGACAGGGGCGACCGGGGAGCTGTTTTTT.

The chain links TRBV19 to TRBJ1-3, with 9 bases aligning to TRBD1. V was clipped by 6 bases and J by 0 bases; unmatched bases: 3. CDR1 and CDR2 from the germline V gene are LNHDA and SQIVND (reference sequence). This CDR3 is built from 15 residues. The CDR3 protein is CASRRDRASGNTIYF. The DNA for the CDR3 is TGTGCCAGTAGAAGGGACAGGGCCTCTGGAAACACCATATATTTT.

This chain connects TRBV6-8 to TRBJ2-7; D may be TRBD2 (6 bases). CDR1 and CDR2 (germline): MNHGY, SAAAGT. The ends were cut back, 6 bases at V and 5 bases at J, with 14 bases in the middle. CDR3 size: 13 residues. The CDR3 nucleotides are TGTGCCAGCAGGGGGGGACTGCGCAACGAGCAGTACTTC. It is translated as CASRGGLRNEQYF.

A few counts support this clone. The chain recombines TRBV7-7 with TRBJ1-6, with no clear D. The germline V gene has CDR1 SSHAT and CDR2 FNYEAQ (reference sequence). CDR3 length equals 14 residues. V lost 5 bases, J lost 5 bases, and 10 bases lay in between. This CDR3 is CASSQRVNNSPLHF. The CDR3 DNA reads as TGTGCCAGCAGCCAAAGGGTAAATAATTCACCCCTCCACTTT.

This clone was seen a single time. The CDR3 nucleotides are TGTGCCAGCGGTACAGCCTATAGCAATCAGCCCCAGCATTTT. Residues: CASGTAYSNQPQHF. The chain combines TRBV25-1 with TRBJ1-5, with D hard to call. Germline CDR1 is MGHDK and CDR2 is SYGVNS. V gave up 8 bases and J gave up 0 bases, with 11 bases separating them. The CDR3 covers 14 residues.

This clone has more than one count but fewer than ten. The chain uses TRBV30 and TRBJ1-6; maybe TRBD1 (6 bases). This CDR3 is built from 14 residues. V was shortened by 0 bases and J by 10 bases, with 13 bases between the two germline ends. Germline V gene data show CDR1 as GTSNPN and CDR2 as SVGIG (reference sequence). The CDR3 here is CAWSVQGRGSPLHF. The CDR3 DNA follows: TGTGCCTGGAGTGTTCAGGGGAGGGGGTCACCCCTCCACTTT.

This chain joins TRBV6-8 and TRBJ2-3; perhaps TRBD1 as D (7 bases). Between the trimmed V and J ends, which lost 6 bases and 4 bases, there was a span of 14 bases. This CDR3 is built from 14 residues. CDR1 MNHGY and CDR2 SAAAGT come from the germline V gene. CDR3 loop: CASRLQGEADTQYF. CDR3 in DNA: TGTGCCAGCAGACTTCAGGGGGAGGCAGATACGCAGTATTTT.

This clone has at least ten counts. This chain links TRBV11-3 with TRBJ2-4; tentatively, D is TRBD1 (5 bases). The V end was cut by 3 bases, the J end by 9 bases, with 24 bases between. The germline V gene encodes CDR1 SGHNT and CDR2 YENEEA. This CDR3 spans 17 amino acids. The CDR3 region is CASSFLAASGNDGIQYF. DNA for the CDR3: TGTGCCAGCAGCTTTCTTGCGGCGTCAGGGAACGATGGCATTCAGTACTTC.

This clone occurred a few times. The rearrangement joins TRBV6-8 to TRBJ1-1, with D hard to call. Looked up from germline, CDR1 is MNHGY and CDR2 is SAAAGT. V shed 5 bases and J shed 5 bases, with 18 bases lying between them. The CDR3 totals 15 residues. In nucleotides, the CDR3 is TGTGCCAGCAGTGATCCGGGTGTTTGGGATACTGAAGCTTTCTTT. Translated, it gives CASSDPGVWDTEAFF.

Turning to this clone: One end of the junction is discordant with germline, which a read error may explain. This rearrangement joins TRBV29-1 to TRBJ1-2; D is unresolved. The CDR3 consists of 12 residues. CDR1 SQVTM and CDR2 ANQGSEA come from the germline V gene. This CDR3 is CSVEAKGYTLNF. The CDR3 DNA sequence: TGCAGCGTTGAAGCCAAAGGCTACACCTTAAACTTC.